This TCR beta chain was identified in a study of early stage breast cancer tumors. The CDR3 has 13 amino acids. The V gene's germline CDR1 is SEHNR and CDR2 FQNEAQ (reference sequence). Trimming took off 2 bases at V and 6 bases at J, with 10 bases between the two ends. Each sample had two DNA replicates, 0.5 ug blood or about 1.5 ug tissue. Profiled with immunoSEQ multiplex PCR; TCRdb holds only in-frame clones, not every one. The repertoire holds approximately 14,000 clones, with about four fifths as singletons. This clone occurred a few times. The chain has TRBV7-9 and TRBJ1-1; no clear D gene. Material: normal breast tissue next to the tumor. This clonotype was obtained from a person aged 30-39 years with breast cancer. This chain's CDR3 is CASSLMGWAEAFF. Written as DNA, the CDR3 is TGTGCCAGCAGCTTAATGGGGTGGGCTGAAGCTTTCTTT.